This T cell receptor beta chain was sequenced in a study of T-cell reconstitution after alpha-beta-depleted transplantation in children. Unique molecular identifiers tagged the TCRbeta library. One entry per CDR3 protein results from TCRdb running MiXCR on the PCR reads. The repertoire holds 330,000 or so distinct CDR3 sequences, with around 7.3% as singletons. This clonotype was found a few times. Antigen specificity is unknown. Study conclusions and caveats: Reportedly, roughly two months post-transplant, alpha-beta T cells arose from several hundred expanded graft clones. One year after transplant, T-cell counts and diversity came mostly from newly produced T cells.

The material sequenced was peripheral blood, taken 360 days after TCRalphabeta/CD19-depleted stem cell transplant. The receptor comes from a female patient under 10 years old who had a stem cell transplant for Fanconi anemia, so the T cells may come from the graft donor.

CDR3 loop: CATLSHTGFYNEQFF. CDR3 sequence (DNA): TGTGCCACCTTATCGCATACAGGGTTCTACAATGAGCAGTTCTTC. This chain links TRBV6-1 with TRBJ2-1; D may be TRBD1 (6 bases). CDR3 length equals 15 residues. Germline loops: CDR1 MNHNS, CDR2 SASEGT. Trimming took 10 bases from V and 3 from J, leaving 19 bases between them.